This TCR beta chain derives from a study of cytomegalovirus exposure and HLA in healthy donors. Study-level points and caveats: Cytomegalovirus status was reportedly diagnosed by the classifier with high sensitivity and specificity. Cytomegalovirus-associated TCR beta chains were listed, numbering approximately 150. In vitro experiments confirmed that three CMV-associated chains were specific for CMV antigens.

The CDR3 spans 14 residues. The germline V gene encodes CDR1 ENHRY and CDR2 SYGVKD. Trimming at V came to 4 bases and at J to 5 bases, leaving 4 bases not matched to a gene. The PCR employed 60 Vbeta primers together with 13 Jbeta primers. This table comes from immunoSEQ multiplex PCR, and its TCRdb copy is limited to in-frame clones, with some not included. The sample yields roughly 160,000 clones, approximately 77% seen once. Details on this clone: Its antigen is unidentified. No conserved phenylalanine or tryptophan is present at the end of the CDR3, so a read error is the likely explanation.

The rearrangement links TRBV10-3 to TRBJ2-7, with TRBD1 identical over 11 bases. The sample consisted of PBMCs. The TCR comes from a female donor in good health and CMV-seronegative. The CDR3 here is CAISGTGGADEQYS. The CDR3 bases are TGTGCCATCAGTGGGACAGGGGGCGCGGACGAGCAGTACTCC.